The 6 T cell receptor beta chains given below trace back to one sample, sequenced in a study of long-term antiretroviral therapy in people with HIV. The immunoSEQ assay was v3.0, run at survey level. Sequencing used immunoSEQ multiplex PCR; TCRdb keeps in-frame clones, though not all of them. The profile shows fewer than 35,000 clones, around 80% of them singletons. Sequenced material: unsorted PBMCs, taken 3.1 years after starting antiretroviral therapy. The receptors were gathered from a woman aged 50 to 65 with HIV.

The chain is built from TRBV11-2 and TRBJ2-1; D unclear. The V gene's germline CDR1 is SGHAT and CDR2 FQNNGV. V dropped 5 bases and J dropped 6 bases, with 14 bases sitting between them. The length of the CDR3 is 14 residues. CDR3 sequence: CASSPQWRSNEQFF. In nucleotides, the CDR3 is TGTGCCAGCAGCCCCCAGTGGAGATCCAATGAGCAGTTCTTC. The entire variable domain, with the rest obtained from reference TRBV11-2 and TRBJ2-1, is as follows: EAGVAQSPRYKIIEKRQSVAFWCNPISGHATLYWYQQILGQGPKLLIQFQNNGVVDDSQLPKDRFSAERLKGVDSTLKIQPAKLEDSAVYLCASSPQWRSNEQFFGPGTRLTVL.

The chain combines TRBV4-1 with TRBJ1-5; 8 bases fit TRBD1. The CDR3 spans 18 residues. Germline lookup yields CDR1 MGHRA and CDR2 YSYEKL. With V trimmed by 3 bases and J by 0 bases, 10 bases remained unmatched. The CDR3 region is CASSHEPTGVNSNQPQHF. Written as DNA, the CDR3 is TGCGCCAGCAGCCATGAACCGACAGGGGTAAATAGCAATCAGCCCCAGCATTTT.

CDR3 in amino acids: CASSGLGWMGNYGYTF. DNA for the CDR3: TGTGCCAGCAGTGGTCTTGGATGGATGGGGAACTATGGCTACACCTTC. V usage is TRBV2 and J usage is TRBJ1-2; D is undetermined. V gave up 4 bases and J gave up 2 bases, with 17 bases separating them. Germline CDR1 reads SNHLY; CDR2 reads FYNNEI. There are 16 residues in the CDR3.

This clone has just one count. The chain employs TRBV6-1 and TRBJ2-7, with 12 nucleotides matching TRBD1. The CDR3 consists of 15 residues. Trimming removed 8 bases from V and 4 bases from J; junction bases left unmatched: 9. Germline lookup yields CDR1 MNHNS and CDR2 SASEGT. CDR3 region: CASGTGGGGGYEQYV. In DNA, the CDR3 is TGTGCCAGCGGGACAGGGGGCGGAGGGGGTTACGAGCAGTACGTC.

This sequence joins TRBV10-2 and TRBJ2-3; TRBD2 matches at 10 bases. The CDR3 sequence is 14 residues long. Trimming cost V 8 bases and J 2 bases; bases outside gene matches: 4. Germline V gives CDR1 WSHSY, CDR2 SAAADI. The CDR3 bases are TGCGCCAGCTCACTAGCGGGGTACACAGATACGCAGTATTTT. Amino acids: CASSLAGYTDTQYF.

The V call is TRBV7-8, the J call TRBJ2-3; 11 bases are a match to TRBD2. With V trimmed by 1 base and J by 0 bases, 6 bases remained unmatched. The CDR3 totals 18 residues. Per the germline V gene, CDR1 is SGHVS and CDR2 is FQNEAQ. Here the CDR3 reads CASSLGPASGGSTDTQYF. The CDR3 DNA sequence: TGTGCCAGCAGCTTAGGTCCGGCTAGCGGGGGGAGCACAGATACGCAGTATTTT.